Listed here are 23 T cell receptor beta chains from one sample, sequenced in a study of long-term antiretroviral therapy in people with HIV. Version v3.0 of the immunoSEQ assay ran at survey level. TCRdb's table, derived via immunoSEQ multiplex PCR, lists solely in-frame clones and lacks some. The sample consists of some 19,000 clones, about 81% of them appearing once. The specimen was unsorted PBMCs, collected 0.9 years after starting antiretroviral therapy. These receptors all come from a man aged 18-30 years with HIV.

The J gene is TRBJ2-1, the V gene TRBV4-1; D gene uncertain. CDR1 is MGHRA and CDR2 is YSYEKL in the germline V gene. This CDR3 contains 13 residues. The V and J ends lost 2 bases and 5 bases respectively, with 7 bases between them. The CDR3, as DNA: TGCGCCAGCAGCCAAAGGCATGACAATGAGCAGTTCTTC. This sequence encodes CASSQRHDNEQFF.

This clone is categorized as medium-sized. The rearrangement links TRBV19 to TRBJ1-5, with 7 bases aligning to TRBD1. CDR3 length equals 14 residues. Germline loops: CDR1 LNHDA, CDR2 SQIVND (reference sequence). Trimming removed 3 bases from V and 2 bases from J; junction bases left unmatched: 1. In DNA form, the CDR3 reads TGTGCCAGTAGTATTACAGGGGGCAATCAGCCCCAGCATTTT. The encoded protein is CASSITGGNQPQHF.

The rearrangement links TRBV19 to TRBJ2-7; 9 bases are shared with TRBD1. CDR3 size: 15 residues. V dropped 5 bases and J dropped 3; count of bases not matched to a gene: 8. Per germline, CDR1 LNHDA and CDR2 SQIVND (reference sequence). The DNA of the CDR3 is TGTGCCAGTAGTGAACCGGGACAGGGAAACTACGAGCAGTACTTC. Residues: CASSEPGQGNYEQYF.

This chain's CDR3 is CASSNRTHSGEQYF. CDR3 DNA: TGTGCCAGCAGCAACCGGACACACTCGGGAGAGCAGTACTTC. The rearrangement joins TRBV27 to TRBJ2-7, with D perhaps TRBD1 or TRBD2 (5 bases each). Germline V gene lookup returns CDR1 MNHEY and CDR2 SMNVEV (reference sequence). CDR3 length: 14 amino acids. The V end was cut by 6 bases, the J end by 7 bases, with 19 bases between.

This rearrangement joins TRBV28 to TRBJ2-2; possibly TRBD1 for D (6 bases). Per the germline V gene, CDR1 is MDHEN and CDR2 is SYDVKM. The CDR3 length is 15 residues. The V gene lost 2 bases and the J gene lost 8 bases, with 15 bases spanning the gap. The CDR3 loop is CASSLGYRDSGELFF. The CDR3 nucleotides read TGTGCCAGCAGTTTAGGGTACAGGGATTCGGGGGAGCTGTTTTTT.

This clone occurred once. The chain employs TRBV5-1 and TRBJ1-2; possibly TRBD1 for D (6 bases). Trimming took off 4 bases at V and 4 bases at J, with 17 bases between the two ends. Germline V lookup: CDR1 SGHRS, CDR2 YFSETQ. The CDR3 covers 15 residues. CDR3 nucleotide sequence: TGCGCCAGCAGCAGTGACCCACAGGGCTCCTATGGCTACACCTTC. Its translation: CASSSDPQGSYGYTF.

This clone was seen a handful of times. J is TRBJ1-3 and V is TRBV27; tentatively, D is TRBD1 (5 bases). This CDR3 spans 16 amino acids. The germline gives CDR1 MNHEY, CDR2 SMNVEV (reference sequence). V gave up 2 bases and J gave up 1 base, with 12 bases separating them. In DNA form, the CDR3 reads TGTGCCAGCAGTTTAGGGTCGGGGGGTTCTGGAAACACCATATATTTT. This gives the protein CASSLGSGGSGNTIYF.

This chain uses TRBV10-1 with TRBJ1-1; D gene uncertain. In germline, CDR1 is WNHNN, CDR2 SYGVQD (reference sequence). V shed 5 bases and J shed 1 base, with 14 bases lying between them. The CDR3 is made up of 15 amino acids. This CDR3 is CASSRRSQGNTEAFF. In DNA form, the CDR3 reads TGCGCCAGCAGTCGGCGGAGCCAAGGGAACACTGAAGCTTTCTTT.

This clone was observed once. This chain uses TRBV29-1 with TRBJ2-5, with TRBD2 matching 14 bases. The CDR3 spans 17 residues. V shed 0 bases and J 4 bases; nucleotides not matched to a gene: 7. CDR1 SQVTM and CDR2 ANQGSEA come from the germline V gene. As DNA, the CDR3 is TGCAGCGTTGAAGAAGGGACTAGCGGGGGATTGGGAGAGACCCAGTACTTC. This codes for CSVEEGTSGGLGETQYF. Filled out from reference TRBV29-1 and TRBJ2-5, the complete variable domain reads SAVISQKPSRDICQRGTSLTIQCQVDSQVTMMFWYRQQPGQSLTLIATANQGSEATYESGFVIDKFPISRPNLTFSTLTVSNMSPEDSSIYLCSVEEGTSGGLGETQYFGPGTRLLVL.

The chain joins TRBV10-1 to TRBJ1-1, with 7 nucleotides matching TRBD1. Trimming cost V 4 bases and J 7 bases; bases outside gene matches: 9. The CDR3 sequence is 14 residues long. CDR1 is WNHNN, CDR2 SYGVQD, per germline (reference sequence). The CDR3 DNA sequence: TGCGCCAGCAGTGTTGGGCAGGGGGTCGGTGAAGCTTTCTTT. Its translation is CASSVGQGVGEAFF.

The gene calls are TRBV2 and TRBJ1-4, with D maybe TRBD1 (6 bases). Per the germline V gene, CDR1 is SNHLY and CDR2 is FYNNEI. The germline V and J ends were trimmed by 5 bases and 10 bases, with 17 bases remaining between them. There are 14 residues in the CDR3. The CDR3, as DNA: TGTGCCAGCAGTACCCAGGGGATCCTAGGAAAACTGTTTTTT. Translation gives CASSTQGILGKLFF.

The gene calls are TRBV4-1 and TRBJ2-6; 7 positions agree with TRBD1. This CDR3 spans 16 amino acids. Germline CDR1 is MGHRA and CDR2 is YSYEKL. Trimming cost V 0 bases and J 2 bases; bases outside gene matches: 1. The chain's CDR3 is CASSQETGAGANVLTF. The CDR3 DNA sequence: TGCGCCAGCAGCCAAGAAACAGGGGCTGGGGCCAACGTCCTGACTTTC.

The V gene is TRBV5-1, the J gene TRBJ2-7; 9 nucleotides line up with TRBD1. V shed 4 bases, J shed 4 bases, and the junction held 6 bases outside the gene matches. This CDR3 comprises 14 residues. Germline V gives CDR1 SGHRS, CDR2 YFSETQ. CDR3 sequence reads: CASSRTGVGYEQYF. For the CDR3, the DNA is TGCGCCAGCAGCCGGACAGGGGTTGGTTACGAGCAGTACTTC.

This chain joins TRBV6-6 and TRBJ1-2; D is possibly TRBD1 (5 bases). The V and J ends lost 7 bases and 6 bases respectively, with 15 bases between them. The germline CDR1 and CDR2 sequences are MNHNY and SVGAGI (reference sequence). The CDR3 loop spans 13 amino acids. This chain's CDR3 is CASNSLGTDGYTF. The CDR3 DNA reads TGTGCCAGCAACTCCCTCGGGACTGATGGCTACACCTTC.

J is TRBJ2-2 and V is TRBV5-1, with 7 bases identical to TRBD2. The germline V gene has CDR1 SGHRS and CDR2 YFSETQ. Unmatched junction bases numbered 6, after V lost 0 bases and J lost 4 bases. There are 16 residues in the CDR3. CDR3 region: CASSLVAGGITGELFF. Here the CDR3 DNA reads TGCGCCAGCAGCTTGGTAGCGGGCGGAATCACCGGGGAGCTGTTTTTT.

The sample holds a few counts of this clone. The gene calls are TRBV7-6 and TRBJ1-1, with no clear D. Germline CDR1 and CDR2: SGHVS and FNYEAQ. The V and J ends lost 2 bases and 4 bases respectively, with 23 bases between them. The CDR3 loop spans 18 amino acids. CDR3 region: CASSLSAPAFILGTEAFF. DNA of the CDR3: TGTGCCAGCAGCTTATCCGCCCCTGCCTTTATACTGGGCACTGAAGCTTTCTTT.

The chain is built from TRBV2 and TRBJ2-7; D is uncertain. Per germline, CDR1 SNHLY and CDR2 FYNNEI. Trimming took off 7 bases at V and 4 bases at J, with 8 bases between the two ends. This CDR3 spans 11 amino acids. CDR3 DNA sequence: TGTGCCAGCAAGAATGAGTACGAGCAGTACGTC. It specifies CASKNEYEQYV.

The chain links TRBV28 to TRBJ2-7; 7 bases line up with TRBD1. J was trimmed by 0 bases and V by 8 bases; bases with no gene match: 4. The germline CDR1 and CDR2 sequences are MDHEN and SYDVKM. CDR3 length equals 13 residues. The CDR3 DNA follows: TGTGCCAGCCGGGACAGCAGCTCCTACGAGCAGTACTTC. Translation gives CASRDSSSYEQYF.

The rearrangement uses TRBV7-8 and TRBJ1-1; D not certain. Germline loops: CDR1 SGHVS, CDR2 FQNEAQ. Trimming pared 2 bases from V and 0 bases from J, leaving 25 bases between. The CDR3 runs 20 residues. CDR3 amino acids: CASSLHDTRPTIIMNTEAFF. In nucleotides, the CDR3 is TGTGCCAGCAGCTTACATGACACCCGACCCACCATCATAATGAACACTGAAGCTTTCTTT.

The CDR3 nucleotides read TGTGCCAGCAGCTCGGGACAGATCACCGGGGAGCTGTTTTTT. This sequence encodes CASSSGQITGELFF. The chain links TRBV5-8 to TRBJ2-2; 7 bases agree with TRBD1. Germline values: CDR1 SGHTS, CDR2 YDEGEE. CDR3 length equals 14 residues. The V and J ends lost 3 bases and 4 bases, in that order; junction bases with no gene match: 3. Full variable domain (remainder filled in from reference TRBV5-8 and TRBJ2-2): EAGVTQSPTHLIKTRGQQATLRCSPISGHTSVYWYQQALGLGLQFLLWYDEGEERNRGNFPPRFSGRQFPNYSSELNVNALELEDSALYLCASSSGQITGELFFGEGSRLTVL.

The genes are TRBV5-1 and TRBJ2-5, with 13 bases aligning to TRBD2. CDR1 is SGHRS and CDR2 is YFSETQ in the germline V gene. The CDR3 length is 15 residues. The J segment lost 5 bases and the V segment lost 3 bases, leaving 4 bases of the junction unmatched. CDR3 DNA: TGCGCCAGCAGCTCCGGACTAGCGGGGGACGAGACCCAGTACTTC. Encoded protein: CASSSGLAGDETQYF. Combining the CDR3 with reference TRBV5-1 and TRBJ2-5 gives the whole variable domain KAGVTQTPRYLIKTRGQQVTLSCSPISGHRSVSWYQQTPGQGLQFLFEYFSETQRNKGNFPGRFSGRQFSNSRSEMNVSTLELGDSALYLCASSSGLAGDETQYFGPGTRLLVL.

This chain uses TRBV5-5 with TRBJ1-2, with TRBD1 as a possible D gene (6 bases). The CDR3 runs to 14 residues. Trimming stripped 0 bases from V and 4 bases from J, with 10 bases between. The germline gives CDR1 SGHKS, CDR2 YYEKEE (reference sequence). The CDR3 nucleotides read TGTGCCAGCAGCTTGGACAGGGTTGTCTATGGCTACACCTTC. It is translated as CASSLDRVVYGYTF. Complete variable domain (other parts from reference TRBV5-5 and TRBJ1-2): DAGVTQSPTHLIKTRGQQVTLRCSPISGHKSVSWYQQVLGQGPQFIFQYYEKEERGRGNFPDRFSARQFPNYSSELNVNALLLGDSALYLCASSLDRVVYGYTFGSGTRLTVV.

The chain combines TRBV5-1 with TRBJ2-5; 12 positions agree with TRBD2. V lost 1 base, J lost 5 bases, and 3 bases stayed unmatched. Per the germline V gene, CDR1 is SGHRS and CDR2 is YFSETQ. This CDR3 is built from 15 residues. The CDR3 spells CASSLSLAGGETQYF. Here the CDR3 DNA reads TGCGCCAGCAGCTTGTCGCTAGCGGGGGGGGAGACCCAGTACTTC.